At least ten counts were recorded for the clone carrying this TCR beta chain. The antigen is unknown. Exclusion of patients followed from uncontrolled infection, other autoimmune disease, pregnancy or lactation. V gave up 7 bases and J gave up 0 bases, with 17 bases separating them. The CDR3 is made up of 15 amino acids. CDR1 and CDR2 from the germline V gene are SGHRS and YFSETQ. The CDR3 regions of TCR beta were amplified from RNA transcripts. First-round RT-PCR targeting the TCR CDR3 was performed with the HTBI primer set. TCRdb passed the multiplex PCR reads through MiXCR, listing each CDR3 protein once. The sample has about 360,000 distinct CDR3 sequences; about 12% are singletons. The sample is drawn from a study of T cells in Graves' hyperthyroidism and ophthalmopathy. Whole-study results and caveats: Most clonotypes expanded in the thyroid (above 0.001) were also present in blood.

V and J are TRBV5-1 and TRBJ2-7; D is ambiguous. The receptor's source is a woman aged 18-29 years with Graves' hyperthyroidism. Input material: blood. The DNA for the CDR3 is TGCGCCAGCCGGCCGGGCGGCATCGGCTCCTACGAGCAGTACTTC. Its translation: CASRPGGIGSYEQYF.